The rows below give T cell receptor beta chains drawn from one sample of a study of cytomegalovirus exposure and HLA in healthy donors. Profiled with immunoSEQ multiplex PCR; TCRdb holds only in-frame clones, not every one. The sample lists around 200,000 clones, 60% to 80% occurring once. Material for sequencing was PBMCs. Receptors were obtained from a man between 40 and 49 years old in good health and CMV-seronegative. Each CDR3 is given with its conserved first and last residue. The D gene is left open where the match is weak. Some rows mark clone size as missing; the rest say once, few, many or name a class of expanded clone.

j_call v_call d_call clone_size cdr3_nt cdr3_aa
TRBJ1-6 TRBV28 - few TGTGCCAGCAGTTTCGGGGGACATAATTCACCCCTCCACTTT CASSFGGHNSPLHF
TRBJ2-4 TRBV6-5 TRBD2 - TGTGCCAGCAGGGGAAGAGCGGGAGAAGAAAACATTCAGTACTTC CASRGRAGEENIQYF
TRBJ1-5 TRBV4-1 - - TGCGCCAGCAGCCAAGTCGTGGGCATAGGCAATCAGCCCCAGCATTTT CASSQVVGIGNQPQHF
TRBJ2-2 TRBV9 TRBD2 - TGTGCCAGCTCACAAGCGGGGGGGGCTACCGGGGAGCTGTTTTTT CASSQAGGATGELFF
TRBJ1-1 TRBV15 TRBD1 - TGTGCCACCAGCAGTCATCCTCCGGGACAGAAGTTGAACACTGAAGCTTTCTTT CATSSHPPGQKLNTEAFF
TRBJ1-2 TRBV29-1 TRBD1 few TGCAGCGTGGGTAGGGGACAGGGAGTTGATGGCTACACCTTC CSVGRGQGVDGYTF
TRBJ2-3 TRBV5-1 - few TGCGCCAGCAGCTTGGGACAGAACACAGATACGCAGTATTTT CASSLGQNTDTQYF
TRBJ2-7 TRBV27 - - TGTGCCAGCAGTCCCATCGCAGGGGACGAGCAGTACTTC CASSPIAGDEQYF
TRBJ2-3 TRBV11-2 TRBD1 - TGTGCCAGCAGCCCGACAGGGATTACAGATACGCAGTATTTT CASSPTGITDTQYF
TRBJ1-2 TRBV18 TRBD1 - TGTGCCTCTTCCCCCATGACAGGGGGCGATGGCTACACCTTC CASSPMTGGDGYTF
TRBJ1-1 TRBV4-3 - few TGCGCCAGCAGCCAGGAGACAGGGAACACTGAAGCTTTCTTT CASSQETGNTEAFF
TRBJ2-3 TRBV5-4 TRBD1 - TGTGCCAGCAGAATAGACAGGGGTGCAGATACGCAGTATTTT CASRIDRGADTQYF
TRBJ2-1 TRBV6-1 TRBD2 - TGTGCCAGCAGATTAGCGGGGTCCTACAATGAGCAGTTCTTC CASRLAGSYNEQFF
TRBJ1-2 TRBV30 - few TGTGCCTGGAGTGGCGGAGGTGGCTACACCTTC CAWSGGGGYTF
TRBJ2-7 TRBV5-4 TRBD1 - TGTGCCAGCAGCTTGTCCGGGACAGGGGTTTTATACGAGCAGTACTTC CASSLSGTGVLYEQYF
TRBJ2-7 TRBV19 TRBD2 - TGTGCCAGTAGTATTAACCGCGGGAGCATTTGCGAGCAGTACTTC CASSINRGSICEQYF
TRBJ2-1 TRBV21-1 - - TGTGCCAGCAGCAAAGAGGGTAGCGGGAGTAACGGCAATGAGCAGTTCTTC CASSKEGSGSNGNEQFF
TRBJ1-4 TRBV19 TRBD1 few TGTGCCAGTAGAACACCACAGGGGGCACGCGAAAAACTGTTTTTT CASRTPQGAREKLFF
TRBJ2-2 TRBV29-1 TRBD1 - TGCAGCGTGCAACCGGACAGGGTATACACCGGGGAGCTGTTTTTT CSVQPDRVYTGELFF
TRBJ2-5 TRBV30 TRBD2 - TGTGCCTGGAGCGAGGGACTAGCAGGGTCCCAGTACTTC CAWSEGLAGSQYF
TRBJ1-2 TRBV30 - - TGTGCCCTACAAGGGGCTGGGATCTATAATGGCTACACCTTC CALQGAGIYNGYTF
TRBJ2-3 TRBV5-5 TRBD1 - TGTGCCAGCAGCTTGTATGACAGGGACACGCAGTATTTT CASSLYDRDTQYF
TRBJ2-7 TRBV30 TRBD1 - TGTGCCTGGAATTCTCGGGACAGGGCGATGGAGCAGTACTTC CAWNSRDRAMEQYF
TRBJ2-3 TRBV6-4 - - TGTGCCAGCAGTGAAAGACTAGGCACAGATACGCAGTATTTT CASSERLGTDTQYF
TRBJ1-1 TRBV21-1 - - TGTGCCAGCAGCAACGGACAGGGGGCGACTGAAGCTTTCTTT CASSNGQGATEAFF
TRBJ2-7 TRBV4-1 TRBD2 - TGCGCCAGCAGCTGGACTAGCGAATACGAGCAGTACTTC CASSWTSEYEQYF
TRBJ1-4 TRBV7-9 - - TGTGCCAGCAGTTCCGGGGTTCTAACTAATGAAAAACTGTTTTTT CASSSGVLTNEKLFF
TRBJ2-1 TRBV7-2 TRBD2 - TGTGCCAGCACCCAAGCGGGAGGGAGAAATGAGCAGTTCTTC CASTQAGGRNEQFF
TRBJ1-2 TRBV28 - - TGTGCCAGCAGTCAGGTTGGGGGGGGCCATGGCTACACCTTC CASSQVGGGHGYTF
TRBJ1-2 TRBV6-5 - - TGTGCCAGCAAACGACAGGTAGCTAACTATGGCTACACCTTC CASKRQVANYGYTF
TRBJ1-5 TRBV30 - few TGTGCCGGGGGCGCGGGTAATCAGCCCCAGCATTTT CAGGAGNQPQHF
TRBJ2-3 TRBV6-6 - - TGTGCCAGCAGATCGGGACAAGAAAATACGCAGTATTTT CASRSGQENTQYF
TRBJ2-1 TRBV7-2 - - TGTGCCAGCAGCTTAGCATACACAGCCTACAATGAGCAGTTCTTC CASSLAYTAYNEQFF
TRBJ2-1 TRBV7-2 - - TGTGCCAGCAGCAAGTACGCGCTAGAGCAGTTCTTC CASSKYALEQFF
TRBJ2-2 TRBV5-1 TRBD1 - TGCGCCAGCAGCGCAGGATATTCGACAGGGGCGAACACCGGGGAGCTGTTTTTT CASSAGYSTGANTGELFF
TRBJ1-2 TRBV6-5 - - TGTGCCAGCAGTTCCGGAGTCCCCCAAGGCTACACCTTC CASSSGVPQGYTF
TRBJ2-2 TRBV11-2 - few TGTGCCAGCAGCCCACAGGTTAACACCGGGGAGCTGTTTTTT CASSPQVNTGELFF
TRBJ2-3 TRBV4-3 TRBD2 - TGCGCCAGCAGCCAAGATCTCGCTAGCGGGAGCGATACGCAGTATTTT CASSQDLASGSDTQYF
TRBJ2-7 TRBV19 - - TGTGCCAGTAGTATAAGCCAGGTGAGCTCCTACGAGCAGTACTTC CASSISQVSSYEQYF
TRBJ1-2 TRBV18 - - TGTGCCAGCTCACCACCGGAGGGAGGGACGTATGGCTACACCTTC CASSPPEGGTYGYTF
TRBJ2-1 TRBV15 TRBD2 - TGTGCCACCAGCAACAGATGGGTAGCGGGGGGCTACAATGAGCAGTTCTTC CATSNRWVAGGYNEQFF
TRBJ1-2 TRBV30 - - TGTGCCTGGAACCCAGGGGTTGGCTACACCTTC CAWNPGVGYTF
TRBJ2-5 TRBV7-2 TRBD2 - TGTGCCAGCAGCCAGCAAAGCGGGGGGGCCCTAGAGACCCAGTACTTC CASSQQSGGALETQYF
TRBJ2-3 TRBV11-3 TRBD1 - TGTGCCAGCAGCCGCGAACCTTCAGGGGGCGCCGGCACAGATACGCAGTATTTT CASSREPSGGAGTDTQYF
TRBJ2-2 TRBV29-1 - - TGCAGCGTTGATGACGGTTATAGGGGCACCGGGGAGCTGTTTTTT CSVDDGYRGTGELFF
TRBJ1-1 TRBV6-6 - - TGTGCCAGCAGCAGGGGAAGGGAGGGCACTGAAGCTTTCTTT CASSRGREGTEAFF
TRBJ1-2 TRBV5-1 - - TGCGCCAGCAGCCCGACTTCCGGGGGCTATGGCTACACCTTC CASSPTSGGYGYTF